The next 30 T cell receptor beta chains were all read from a single sample in a study of blood T cell repertoires in COVID-19. TCRdb's table, derived via immunoSEQ multiplex PCR, lists solely in-frame clones and lacks some. The data hold 250,000 to 300,000 clones, with approximately 89% observed a single time. The sequencing input was peripheral blood. The source is a woman aged 25 to 39 with COVID-19, enrolled during active disease.

In its sample, this clone was seen once. The V and J genes are TRBV21-1 and TRBJ2-7; no DNA check was done on the table's D call, TRBD1. TRBV21-1 is recorded as a pseudogene. This CDR3 is 11 amino acids long. The CDR3 bases are TGTGCCAACGACAGGGGAGACGAGCAGTACTTC. Translated: CANDRGDEQYF.

The V call is TRBV19, the J call TRBJ1-2; D is unresolved. The CDR3 extends over 17 amino acids. The germline V and J ends were trimmed by 5 bases and 2 bases, with 21 bases remaining between them. Looked up from germline, CDR1 is LNHDA and CDR2 is SQIVND (reference sequence). CDR3 DNA sequence: TGTGCCAGTAGTCCCAGTTTCGGGGTGGCGGGGAACTATGGCTACACCTTC. It yields the protein CASSPSFGVAGNYGYTF. Full variable domain (rest looked up from reference TRBV19 and TRBJ1-2): DGGITQSPKYLFRKEGQNVTLSCEQNLNHDAMYWYRQDPGQGLRLIYYSQIVNDFQKGDIAEGYSVSREKKESFPLTVTSAQKNPTAFYLCASSPSFGVAGNYGYTFGSGTRLTVV.

The J gene is TRBJ2-3, the V gene TRBV29-1; TRBD2 is a possible D gene (6 bases). With 4 bases removed from V and 2 bases from J, the gap between germline ends came to 13 bases. This CDR3 region has 14 residues. Germline V gives CDR1 SQVTM, CDR2 ANQGSEA. The CDR3 nucleotides read TGCAGCGTTGGGAGGGACCGATACACAGATACGCAGTATTTT. It encodes CSVGRDRYTDTQYF.

The genes are TRBV19 and TRBJ1-2; 7 bases align to TRBD1. V dropped 5 bases and J dropped 0; count of bases not matched to a gene: 6. Germline-derived CDR1 and CDR2 are LNHDA and SQIVND (reference sequence). The CDR3 loop spans 15 amino acids. The CDR3 here is CASSQRDSPNYGYTF. The CDR3 DNA sequence: TGTGCCAGTAGTCAAAGGGACAGCCCTAACTATGGCTACACCTTC.

This chain uses TRBV25-1 with TRBJ2-5; D gene uncertain. This CDR3 contains 16 residues. V lost 7 bases, J lost 1 base, and 19 bases lay in between. The germline gives CDR1 MGHDK, CDR2 SYGVNS. The CDR3 sequence is CASTSEYGSGQETQYF. CDR3 in DNA: TGTGCCAGCACCTCAGAATACGGTTCGGGCCAAGAGACCCAGTACTTC.

V is TRBV11-2 and J is TRBJ1-4; maybe TRBD1 (6 bases). The V gene's germline CDR1 is SGHAT and CDR2 FQNNGV. V shed 5 bases and J shed 6 bases, with 16 bases lying between them. This CDR3 contains 15 residues. The CDR3 DNA sequence: TGTGCCAGCAGCGCCGCGGGGGCGGTGGATGAAAAACTGTTTTTT. Translated: CASSAAGAVDEKLFF.

The chain couples TRBV20-1 to TRBJ1-1; D gene ambiguous. Deletions cut 8 bases from V and 0 bases from J, with 7 bases between. CDR1 DFQATT and CDR2 SNEGSKA come from the germline V gene (reference sequence). The CDR3 sequence is 11 residues long. CDR3 residues: CSLPVNTEAFF. The CDR3 DNA reads TGCAGTCTCCCAGTGAACACTGAAGCTTTCTTT.

This chain connects TRBV6-5 to TRBJ1-1, with D maybe TRBD1 (5 bases). Germline CDR1 and CDR2: MNHEY and SVGAGI. The CDR3 consists of 14 residues. With 0 bases removed from V and 10 bases from J, the gap between germline ends came to 15 bases. DNA for the CDR3: TGTGCCAGCAGTTACTCGATTCGCCTTGGGGCAGCTTTCTTT. Encoded protein: CASSYSIRLGAAFF.

This chain links TRBV5-1 with TRBJ2-3, with 14 bases matching TRBD2. CDR3 length: 16 amino acids. J lost 6 bases, V lost 3 bases, and 6 bases had no gene match. Germline V gene data show CDR1 as SGHRS and CDR2 as YFSETQ. CDR3 sequence: CASSSGLAGVVDTQYF. The CDR3 DNA reads as TGCGCCAGCAGCTCGGGACTAGCGGGGGTAGTGGATACGCAGTATTTT.

The chain uses TRBV5-5 and TRBJ1-4; 7 nucleotides match TRBD1. The CDR3 loop spans 15 amino acids. With 6 bases clipped from V and 5 bases from J, the junction kept 10 bases outside the gene matches. The germline gives CDR1 SGHKS, CDR2 YYEKEE (reference sequence). CDR3 sequence reads: CASTSRGTVNEKLFF. The CDR3 DNA follows: TGTGCCAGCACCTCCCGCGGGACAGTAAATGAAAAACTGTTTTTT.

This chain joins TRBV15 and TRBJ2-7; a possible D gene is TRBD2 (5 bases). The V and J ends lost 5 bases and 2 bases respectively, with 10 bases between them. The CDR3 is 13 amino acids. Germline loops: CDR1 LNHNV, CDR2 YYDKDF (reference sequence). The CDR3 nucleotides read TGTGCCACCAGCGAGGGCAGGACCTACGAGCAGTACTTC. Its protein product is CATSEGRTYEQYF.

V usage is TRBV28 and J usage is TRBJ1-5, with D unclear. Germline V lookup: CDR1 MDHEN, CDR2 SYDVKM. V was shortened by 6 bases and J by 4 bases, with 19 bases between the two germline ends. This CDR3 has 16 amino acids. CDR3 nucleotides: TGTGCCAGCAGGATAAATGCCCGGCGACTTAATCAGCCCCAGCATTTT. As protein: CASRINARRLNQPQHF.

V is TRBV27 and J is TRBJ2-7; TRBD2 matches 8 bases. The V and J ends lost 5 bases and 2 bases, in that order; junction bases with no gene match: 8. CDR3 size: 15 residues. Per the germline V gene, CDR1 is MNHEY and CDR2 is SMNVEV (reference sequence). CDR3 sequence: CASSPYGGGPYEQYF. CDR3 bases: TGTGCCAGCAGTCCTTACGGGGGGGGTCCCTACGAGCAGTACTTC.

The rearrangement links TRBV5-6 to TRBJ1-2; D gene uncertain. The CDR3 spans 14 residues. CDR1 and CDR2 from the germline V gene are SGHDT and YYEEEE. V lost 4 bases, J lost 1 base, and 11 bases lay in between. The DNA for the CDR3 is TGTGCCAGCAGCACACCGGGATTTAACTATGGCTACACCTTC. It encodes CASSTPGFNYGYTF.

This chain links TRBV19 with TRBJ2-5; 12 bases match TRBD1. The CDR3 is 15 residues long. The V segment lost 9 bases and the J segment 5 bases; nucleotides outside the gene matches: 10. CDR1 and CDR2 from the germline V gene are LNHDA and SQIVND (reference sequence). The CDR3 bases are TGTGCCAGCCGGGACAGGGGGCGTCTAAGGGAGACCCAGTACTTC. Amino acid sequence: CASRDRGRLRETQYF.

The rearrangement uses TRBV19 and TRBJ1-1, with D hard to call. The CDR3 contains 12 residues. Germline assignment: CDR1 LNHDA and CDR2 SQIVND (reference sequence). V dropped 3 bases and J dropped 3 bases, with 5 bases sitting between them. This CDR3 is CASSISHTEAFF. The CDR3 bases are TGTGCCAGTAGTATCTCCCACACTGAAGCTTTCTTT.

This chain links TRBV7-8 with TRBJ1-5; tentatively, D is TRBD1 (5 bases). Germline V gene lookup returns CDR1 SGHVS and CDR2 FQNEAQ. CDR3 length equals 13 residues. The V end lost 2 bases, the J end lost 7 bases, and 9 bases lay between the germline ends. The CDR3 DNA is TGTGCCAGCAGCTTACAGGGCGGCCAGCCCCAGCATTTT. This gives the protein CASSLQGGQPQHF.

The chain has TRBV5-4 and TRBJ2-5; D not certain. The CDR3 spans 14 residues. Germline assignment: CDR1 SGHNT and CDR2 YYREEE (reference sequence). The germline V and J ends were trimmed by 0 bases and 2 bases, with 8 bases remaining between them. The chain's CDR3 is CASSLASVQETQYF. The CDR3 bases are TGTGCCAGCAGCTTGGCGTCAGTTCAAGAGACCCAGTACTTC.

This clone showed up just a few times. The chain uses TRBV21-1 and TRBJ2-1; the tabulated D call, TRBD2, remains unverified against the DNA. TRBV21-1 is recorded as a pseudogene. There are 12 residues in the CDR3. Written as DNA, the CDR3 is TGTGCCAGCAGCAAAGCCTGCAATGAGCAGTTCTTC. Protein product: CASSKACNEQFF.

This sequence joins TRBV5-1 and TRBJ2-7; TRBD1 might be the D (5 bases). V was cut by 2 bases and J by 2 bases, with 11 bases left in between. Germline CDR1 and CDR2: SGHRS and YFSETQ. The CDR3 length is 14 residues. CDR3 protein: CASSLATDTYEQYF. The CDR3 DNA sequence: TGCGCCAGCAGCTTAGCGACAGATACCTACGAGCAGTACTTC.

V usage is TRBV30 and J usage is TRBJ1-2; possibly TRBD1 for D (5 bases). In germline, CDR1 is GTSNPN, CDR2 SVGIG (reference sequence). V was pared by 2 bases and J by 8 bases, with 12 bases between. The CDR3 has 12 amino acids. CDR3 amino acids: CAWSPGGTGYTF. The CDR3 nucleotides read TGTGCCTGGAGTCCCGGAGGGACCGGCTACACCTTC. Combining the CDR3 with reference TRBV30 and TRBJ1-2 gives the whole variable domain SQTIHQWPATLVQPVGSPLSLECTVEGTSNPNLYWYRQAAGRGLQLLFYSVGIGQISSEVPQNLSASRPQDRQFILSSKKLLLSDSGFYLCAWSPGGTGYTFGSGTRLTVV.

V and J are TRBV7-2 and TRBJ2-2, with 10 bases fitting TRBD2. V shed 7 bases and J 5 bases; nucleotides not matched to a gene: 7. Per germline, CDR1 SGHTA and CDR2 FQGNSA. The CDR3 has 15 residues. Here the CDR3 DNA reads TGTGCCAGCACCCTCAGCGGGGGGGTGACCGGGGAGCTGTTTTTT. It codes for CASTLSGGVTGELFF.

The genes are TRBV6-5 and TRBJ2-7; TRBD1 aligns across 10 bases. V shed 4 bases, J shed 4 bases, and the junction held 4 bases outside the gene matches. CDR1 and CDR2 (germline): MNHEY, SVGAGI. The CDR3 contains 14 residues. This CDR3 reads CASSSRDRGYEQYF. CDR3 nucleotide sequence: TGTGCCAGCAGTTCCCGGGACAGGGGTTACGAGCAGTACTTC.

The chain couples TRBV29-1 to TRBJ1-2; 8 nucleotides agree with TRBD1. Germline CDR1 is SQVTM and CDR2 is ANQGSEA. V lost 4 bases, J lost 6 bases, and 1 base stayed unmatched. This CDR3 has 11 residues. The DNA for the CDR3 is TGCAGCGTTGGGACAGGGAATGGCTACACCTTC. This codes for CSVGTGNGYTF.

CDR3 residues: CATSESWTASGANVLTF. The CDR3 nucleotides read TGTGCCACCAGTGAGTCGTGGACTGCCTCTGGGGCCAACGTCCTGACTTTC. The chain is built from TRBV24-1 and TRBJ2-6; D might be TRBD2 (5 bases). V lost 4 bases and J lost 0, with 12 bases in between. CDR1 is KGHDR, CDR2 SFDVKD, per germline. The CDR3 loop spans 17 amino acids.

This clone was found a few times. The rearrangement uses TRBV2 and TRBJ1-1, with TRBD1 identical over 11 bases. The ends lost 9 bases at V and 7 bases at J; junction bases unmatched: 16. The CDR3 is made up of 16 amino acids. The germline gives CDR1 SNHLY, CDR2 FYNNEI. The DNA for the CDR3 is TGTGCCAGAGAAGCTACCGGGACAGGGGGTGTGAATGAAGCTTTCTTT. Residues: CAREATGTGGVNEAFF.

The chain couples TRBV5-1 to TRBJ2-1, with 9 bases fitting TRBD1. The CDR3 is 15 amino acids. Trimming cost V 0 bases and J 4 bases; bases outside gene matches: 2. The germline V gene encodes CDR1 SGHRS and CDR2 YFSETQ. The CDR3 region has the DNA TGCGCCAGCAGCTTGGATGGGACAGGGTACAATGAGCAGTTCTTC. This encodes CASSLDGTGYNEQFF.

The chain employs TRBV27 and TRBJ1-2; 9 positions match TRBD1. The CDR3 length is 16 residues. J lost 6 bases, V lost 1 base, and 9 bases had no gene match. Germline assignment: CDR1 MNHEY and CDR2 SMNVEV (reference sequence). The CDR3 spells CASSLWSGTGTHGYTF. In DNA, the CDR3 is TGTGCCAGCAGTTTATGGTCCGGGACAGGGACTCATGGCTACACCTTC.

V usage is TRBV30 and J usage is TRBJ1-1; possibly TRBD1 for D (6 bases). Trimming shortened V by 4 bases and J by 4 bases, and 16 bases separated the two germline ends. CDR1 GTSNPN and CDR2 SVGIG come from the germline V gene (reference sequence). This CDR3 is 14 amino acids long. CDR3 DNA: TGTGCCTGGACCCCCGCGGGGGGGCCCACTGAAGCTTTCTTT. Translated, it gives CAWTPAGGPTEAFF.

The V gene is TRBV9, the J gene TRBJ1-4; TRBD1 agrees at 10 bases. CDR1 is SGDLS and CDR2 is YYNGEE in the germline V gene. V trimming: 4 bases; J trimming: 7 bases; junction bases outside the gene matches: 4. This CDR3 is built from 14 residues. DNA for the CDR3: TGTGCCAGCAGCCTGGGACAGGGGCTTGAAAAACTGTTTTTT. It encodes CASSLGQGLEKLFF.